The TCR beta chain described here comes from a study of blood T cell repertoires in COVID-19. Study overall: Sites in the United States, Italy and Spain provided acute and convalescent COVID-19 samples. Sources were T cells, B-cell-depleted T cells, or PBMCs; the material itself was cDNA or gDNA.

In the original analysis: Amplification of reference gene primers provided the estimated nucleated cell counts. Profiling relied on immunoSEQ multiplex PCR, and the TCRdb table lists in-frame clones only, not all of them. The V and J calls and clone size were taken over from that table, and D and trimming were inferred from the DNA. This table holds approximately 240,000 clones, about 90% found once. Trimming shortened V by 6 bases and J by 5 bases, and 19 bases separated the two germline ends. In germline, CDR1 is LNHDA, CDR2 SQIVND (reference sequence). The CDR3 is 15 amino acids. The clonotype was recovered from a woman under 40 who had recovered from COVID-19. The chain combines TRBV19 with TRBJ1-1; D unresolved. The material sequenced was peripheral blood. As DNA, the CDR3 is TGTGCCAGTAGGAGCGGACCCCTCCTGGGGACTGAAGCTTTCTTT. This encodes CASRSGPLLGTEAFF.